This TCR beta chain comes out of a study of blood T cell repertoires in COVID-19. Study overall: Italy, Spain and the United States were the sources of the convalescent and acute COVID-19 samples. PBMCs, B-cell-depleted T cells, or T cells provided the cDNA or gDNA that made up the material.

Looked up from germline, CDR1 is KGHDR and CDR2 is SFDVKD. V lost 5 bases and J lost 2, with 12 bases in between. The CDR3 covers 14 residues. As handled by the study authors: Researchers report that nucleated cell counts were estimated from reference gene primer amplification. Produced via immunoSEQ multiplex PCR; TCRdb's table is partial and in-frame only. V, J and clone size reflect that table, while D and trimming were determined from the DNA. The sample lists approximately 89,000 clones, about four fifths occurring once. This sequence originates from a man aged 70-80 years with acute or convalescent COVID-19. The sequenced material came from peripheral blood. V gene TRBV24-1 combines with J gene TRBJ2-7; D gene ambiguous. The CDR3: CATSGRKPPYEQYF. CDR3 coding DNA: TGTGCCACCAGTGGCAGAAAACCTCCCTACGAGCAGTACTTC.